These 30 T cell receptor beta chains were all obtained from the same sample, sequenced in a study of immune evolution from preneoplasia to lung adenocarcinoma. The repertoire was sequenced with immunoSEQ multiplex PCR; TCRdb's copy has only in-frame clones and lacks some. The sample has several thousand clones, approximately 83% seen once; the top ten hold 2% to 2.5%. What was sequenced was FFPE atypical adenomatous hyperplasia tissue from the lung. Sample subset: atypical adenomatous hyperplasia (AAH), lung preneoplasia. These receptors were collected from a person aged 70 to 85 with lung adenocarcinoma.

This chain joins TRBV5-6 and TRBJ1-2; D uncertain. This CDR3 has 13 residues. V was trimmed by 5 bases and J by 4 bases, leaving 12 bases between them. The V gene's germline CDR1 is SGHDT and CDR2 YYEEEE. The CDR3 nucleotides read TGTGCCAGCAGTGTTTCTATCCGCTATGGCTACACCTTC. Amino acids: CASSVSIRYGYTF.

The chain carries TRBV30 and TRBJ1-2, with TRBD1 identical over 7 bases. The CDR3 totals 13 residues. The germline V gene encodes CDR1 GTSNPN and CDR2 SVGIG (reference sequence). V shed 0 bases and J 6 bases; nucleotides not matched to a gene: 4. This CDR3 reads CAWSVQGTDGYTF. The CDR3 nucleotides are TGTGCCTGGAGTGTTCAGGGGACAGATGGCTACACCTTC.

The CDR3 reads CSARMGSEAFF. In DNA form, the CDR3 reads TGCAGTGCTAGAATGGGTTCAGAAGCTTTCTTT. The chain carries TRBV20-1 and TRBJ1-1; D call uncertain. The CDR3 extends over 11 amino acids. Trimming left V 2 bases short and J 8 bases short, with 9 bases between. Germline CDR1 and CDR2: DFQATT and SNEGSKA (reference sequence).

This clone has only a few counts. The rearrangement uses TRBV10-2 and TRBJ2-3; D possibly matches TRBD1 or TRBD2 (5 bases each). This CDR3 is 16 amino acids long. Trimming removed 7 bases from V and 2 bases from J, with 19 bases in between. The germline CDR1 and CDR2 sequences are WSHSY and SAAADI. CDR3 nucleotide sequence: TGCGCCAGCACGGGGCTTCGTGGGACGAACACAGATACGCAGTATTTT. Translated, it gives CASTGLRGTNTDTQYF.

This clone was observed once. The CDR3 loop reads CASSPGRPTYNEQFF. DNA for the CDR3: TGTGCCAGCAGTCCCGGGAGGCCCACCTACAATGAGCAGTTCTTC. J is TRBJ2-1 and V is TRBV6-5, with 7 nucleotides matching TRBD2. Unmatched junction bases numbered 6, after V lost 5 bases and J lost 2 bases. In germline, CDR1 is MNHEY, CDR2 SVGAGI. The CDR3 runs 15 residues.

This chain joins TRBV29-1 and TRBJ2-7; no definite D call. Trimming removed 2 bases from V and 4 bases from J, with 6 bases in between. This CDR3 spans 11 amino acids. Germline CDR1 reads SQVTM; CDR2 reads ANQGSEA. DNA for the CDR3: TGCAGCGTTGAAAGGGATTACGAGCAGTACTTC. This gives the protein CSVERDYEQYF.

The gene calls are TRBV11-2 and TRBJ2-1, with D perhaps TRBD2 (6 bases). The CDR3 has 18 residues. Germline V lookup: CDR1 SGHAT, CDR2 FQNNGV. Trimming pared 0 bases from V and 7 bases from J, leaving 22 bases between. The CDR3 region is CASSLDVRWASAYNEQFF. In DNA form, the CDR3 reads TGTGCCAGCAGCTTAGATGTCAGGTGGGCTAGCGCGTATAATGAGCAGTTCTTC.

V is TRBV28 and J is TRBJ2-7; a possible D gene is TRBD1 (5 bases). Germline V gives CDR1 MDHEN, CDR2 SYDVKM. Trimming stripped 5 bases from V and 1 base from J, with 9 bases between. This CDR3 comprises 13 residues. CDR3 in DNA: TGTGCCAGCAGTGTGACAGAGTCCTACGAGCAGTACTTC. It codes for CASSVTESYEQYF.

CDR3 bases: TGTGCCAGCACGGGACAGGGACAGACCCAGTACTTC. This sequence encodes CASTGQGQTQYF. The chain combines TRBV2 with TRBJ2-5; 9 positions agree with TRBD1. The V gene's germline CDR1 is SNHLY and CDR2 FYNNEI. The J segment lost 6 bases and the V segment lost 7 bases, leaving 3 bases of the junction unmatched. The CDR3 spans 12 residues.

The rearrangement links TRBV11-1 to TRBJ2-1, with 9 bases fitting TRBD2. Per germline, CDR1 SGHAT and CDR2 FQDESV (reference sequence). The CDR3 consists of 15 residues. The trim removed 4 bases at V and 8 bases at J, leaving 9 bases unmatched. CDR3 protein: CASSSLGGRGDEQFF. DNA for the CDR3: TGTGCCAGCAGCTCTCTCGGCGGGAGGGGGGATGAGCAGTTCTTC.

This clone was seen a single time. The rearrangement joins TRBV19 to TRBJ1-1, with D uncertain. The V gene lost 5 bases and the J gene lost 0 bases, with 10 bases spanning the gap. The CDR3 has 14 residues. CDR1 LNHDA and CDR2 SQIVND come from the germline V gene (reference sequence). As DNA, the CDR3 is TGTGCCAGTAGTCATGTACAGTTGAACACTGAAGCTTTCTTT. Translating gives CASSHVQLNTEAFF.

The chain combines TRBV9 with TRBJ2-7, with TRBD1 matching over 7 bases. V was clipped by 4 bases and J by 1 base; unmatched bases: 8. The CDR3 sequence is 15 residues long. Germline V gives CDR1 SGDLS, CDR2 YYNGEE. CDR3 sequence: CASSPLQGVSYEQYF. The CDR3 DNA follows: TGTGCCAGCAGCCCACTGCAGGGGGTATCCTACGAGCAGTACTTC.

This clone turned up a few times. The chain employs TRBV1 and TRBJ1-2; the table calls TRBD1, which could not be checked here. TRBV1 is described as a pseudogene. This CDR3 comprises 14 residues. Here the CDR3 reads CTSSHPDRGDGYTF. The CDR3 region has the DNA TGCACCAGCAGCCACCCGGACAGGGGAGACGGCTACACCTTC.

The CDR3 DNA reads TGCAGTGCTAGCGGGCCCTACGAGCAGTACTTC. It translates to CSASGPYEQYF. The chain carries TRBV20-1 and TRBJ2-7; D unresolved. V gave up 3 bases and J gave up 2 bases, with 5 bases separating them. From germline, CDR1 is DFQATT and CDR2 SNEGSKA (reference sequence). The CDR3 extends over 11 amino acids.

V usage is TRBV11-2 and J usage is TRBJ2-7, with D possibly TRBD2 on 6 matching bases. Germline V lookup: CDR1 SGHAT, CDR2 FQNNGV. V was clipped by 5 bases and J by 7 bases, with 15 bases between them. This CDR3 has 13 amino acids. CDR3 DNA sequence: TGTGCCAGCAGCCCCCGACTAGTCAGGGAGCAGTACTTC. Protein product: CASSPRLVREQYF.

In nucleotides, the CDR3 is TGCGCCAGCAGCTTAATTAGGGGGCAGGGTGAAGCTTTCTTT. Its translation is CASSLIRGQGEAFF. This chain uses TRBV5-1 with TRBJ1-1, with 7 nucleotides matching TRBD1. CDR1 and CDR2 (germline): SGHRS, YFSETQ. This CDR3 spans 14 amino acids. The V segment lost 2 bases and the J segment 7 bases; nucleotides outside the gene matches: 8.

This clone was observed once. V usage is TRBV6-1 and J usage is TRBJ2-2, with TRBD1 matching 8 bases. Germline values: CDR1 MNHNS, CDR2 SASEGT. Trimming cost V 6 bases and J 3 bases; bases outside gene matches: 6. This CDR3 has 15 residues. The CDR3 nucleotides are TGTGCCAGCAGGCCAGGGGGCGCGGACACCGGGGAGCTGTTTTTT. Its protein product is CASRPGGADTGELFF.

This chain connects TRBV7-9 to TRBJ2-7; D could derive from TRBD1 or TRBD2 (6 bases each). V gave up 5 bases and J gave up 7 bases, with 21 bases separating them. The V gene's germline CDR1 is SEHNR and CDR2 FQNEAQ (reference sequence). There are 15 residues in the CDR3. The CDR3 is CASSAWGRGGQEQYF. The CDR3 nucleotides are TGTGCCAGCAGCGCCTGGGGCAGGGGAGGACAGGAGCAGTACTTC. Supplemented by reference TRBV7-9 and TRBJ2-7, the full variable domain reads DTGVSQNPRHKITKRGQNVTFRCDPISEHNRLYWYRQTLGQGPEFLTYFQNEAQLEKSRLLSDRFSAERPKGSFSTLEIQRTEQGDSAMYLCASSAWGRGGQEQYFGPGTRLTVT.

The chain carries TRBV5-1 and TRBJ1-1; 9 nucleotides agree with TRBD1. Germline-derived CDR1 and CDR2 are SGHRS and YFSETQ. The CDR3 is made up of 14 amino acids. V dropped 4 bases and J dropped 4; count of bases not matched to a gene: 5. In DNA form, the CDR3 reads TGCGCCAGCAGCCCCGGGACAGGGTTCACTGAAGCTTTCTTT. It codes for CASSPGTGFTEAFF.

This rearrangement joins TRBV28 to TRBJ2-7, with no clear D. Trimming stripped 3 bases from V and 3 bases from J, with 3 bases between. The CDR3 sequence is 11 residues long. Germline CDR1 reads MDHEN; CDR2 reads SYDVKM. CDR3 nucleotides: TGTGCCAGCAGTTTGCTCTACGAGCAGTACTTC. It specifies CASSLLYEQYF. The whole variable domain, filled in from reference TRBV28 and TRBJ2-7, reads DVKVTQSSRYLVKRTGEKVFLECVQDMDHENMFWYRQDPGLGLRLIYFSYDVKMKEKGDIPEGYSVSREKKERFSLILESASTNQTSMYLCASSLLYEQYFGPGTRLTVT.

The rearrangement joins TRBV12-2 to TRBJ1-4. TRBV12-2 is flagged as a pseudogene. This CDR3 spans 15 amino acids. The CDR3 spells CASWAWEATNEKLFF. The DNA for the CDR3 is TGTGCAAGTTGGGCCTGGGAGGCAACTAATGAAAAACTGTTTTTT.

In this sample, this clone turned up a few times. The CDR3 coding sequence is TGTGCCAGCAGCTACGGCGGGACCCAAGAGACCCAGTACTTC. It yields the protein CASSYGGTQETQYF. The J gene is TRBJ2-5, the V gene TRBV11-3, with D possibly matching TRBD2 (6 bases). The V and J ends lost 4 bases and 1 base respectively, with 10 bases between them. Germline V gene data show CDR1 as SGHNT and CDR2 as YENEEA. The CDR3 contains 14 residues.

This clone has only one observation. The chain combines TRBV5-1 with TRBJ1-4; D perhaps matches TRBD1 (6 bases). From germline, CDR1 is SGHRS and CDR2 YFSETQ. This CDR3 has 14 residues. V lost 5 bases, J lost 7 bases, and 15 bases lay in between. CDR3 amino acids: CASSVRGGGEKLFF. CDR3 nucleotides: TGCGCCAGCAGTGTCAGGGGCGGTGGTGAAAAACTGTTTTTT.

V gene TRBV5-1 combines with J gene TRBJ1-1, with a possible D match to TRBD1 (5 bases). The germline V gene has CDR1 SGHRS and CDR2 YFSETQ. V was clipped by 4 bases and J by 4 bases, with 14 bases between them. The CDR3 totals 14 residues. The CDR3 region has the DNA TGCGCCAGCAGCATAGGGGACGATGGCACTGAAGCTTTCTTT. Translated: CASSIGDDGTEAFF.

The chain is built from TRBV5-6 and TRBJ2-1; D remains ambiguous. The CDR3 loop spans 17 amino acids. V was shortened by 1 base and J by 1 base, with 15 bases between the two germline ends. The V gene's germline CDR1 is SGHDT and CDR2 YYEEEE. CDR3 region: CASSLKTRSWSYNEQFF. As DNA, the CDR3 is TGTGCCAGCAGCTTGAAGACGCGGAGCTGGTCCTACAATGAGCAGTTCTTC.

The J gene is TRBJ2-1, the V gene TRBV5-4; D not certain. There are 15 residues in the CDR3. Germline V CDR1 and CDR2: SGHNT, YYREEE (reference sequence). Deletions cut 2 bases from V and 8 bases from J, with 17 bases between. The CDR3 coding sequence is TGTGCCAGCAGCTTAACGGCTAGGCTAGGCGATGAGCAGTTCTTC. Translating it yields CASSLTARLGDEQFF.

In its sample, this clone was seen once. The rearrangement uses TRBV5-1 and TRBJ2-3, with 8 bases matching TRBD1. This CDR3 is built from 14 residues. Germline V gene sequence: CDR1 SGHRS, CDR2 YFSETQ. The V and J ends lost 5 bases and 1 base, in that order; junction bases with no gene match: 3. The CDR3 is CASSGQGRTDTQYF. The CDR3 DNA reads TGCGCCAGCAGTGGACAGGGACGCACAGATACGCAGTATTTT.

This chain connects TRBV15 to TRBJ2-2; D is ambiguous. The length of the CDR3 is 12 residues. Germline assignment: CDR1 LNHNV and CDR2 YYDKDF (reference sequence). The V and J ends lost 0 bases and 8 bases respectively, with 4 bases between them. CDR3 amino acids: CATSREAGELFF. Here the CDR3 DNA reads TGTGCCACCAGCAGAGAAGCGGGGGAGCTGTTTTTT. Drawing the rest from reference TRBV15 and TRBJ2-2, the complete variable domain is DAMVIQNPRYQVTQFGKPVTLSCSQTLNHNVMYWYQQKSSQAPKLLFHYYDKDFNNEADTPDNFQSRRPNTSFCFLDIRSPGLGDTAMYLCATSREAGELFFGEGSRLTVL.

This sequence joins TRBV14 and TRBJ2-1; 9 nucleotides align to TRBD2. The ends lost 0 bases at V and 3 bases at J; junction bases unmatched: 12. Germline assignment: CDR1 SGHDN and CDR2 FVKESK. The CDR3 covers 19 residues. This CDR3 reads CASSQEGPASGIYYNEQFF. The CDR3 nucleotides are TGTGCCAGCAGCCAAGAGGGGCCGGCTAGCGGGATCTACTACAATGAGCAGTTCTTC.

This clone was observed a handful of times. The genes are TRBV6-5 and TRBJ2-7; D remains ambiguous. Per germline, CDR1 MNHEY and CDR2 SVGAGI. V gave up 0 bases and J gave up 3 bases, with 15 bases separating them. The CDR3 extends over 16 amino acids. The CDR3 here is CASSYSIQNPIYEQYF. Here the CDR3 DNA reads TGTGCCAGCAGTTACTCGATCCAAAACCCGATCTACGAGCAGTACTTC.